This T cell receptor beta chain comes out of a study of blood T cells in healthy people across ages. Study outcomes and limitations: Higher diversity and more naive CD4+ cells were features of long-lived donors, compared to aged donors.

The CDR3 is made up of 15 amino acids. The V end lost 0 bases, the J end lost 6 bases, and 12 bases lay between the germline ends. Combining a sample-barcoded 5' primer with a J-beta primer mix, a second PCR ran for roughly 7 to 11 cycles. TCRdb itself ran the 5' RACE reads through MiXCR, one entry per CDR3 protein. This sample has 350,000 to 450,000 distinct CDR3 sequences; 45% to 60% occur once, and the top ten carry under 65%. The draw of peripheral blood yielded ten milliliters from each donor. Every sample had a minimum of 6.5 million PBMCs isolated. Details on this clonotype: What it binds is not known.

The V and J genes are TRBV12-3 or TRBV12-4 and TRBJ2-4; a weak D match, TRBD2 (5 bases). Sequencing was carried out using blood. The sequence was collected from a man aged 55 to 70 in good health. CDR3 protein: CASSLAGSGLNIQYF. The CDR3 DNA follows: TGTGCCAGCAGTTTAGCGGGAAGTGGACTAAACATTCAGTACTTC.